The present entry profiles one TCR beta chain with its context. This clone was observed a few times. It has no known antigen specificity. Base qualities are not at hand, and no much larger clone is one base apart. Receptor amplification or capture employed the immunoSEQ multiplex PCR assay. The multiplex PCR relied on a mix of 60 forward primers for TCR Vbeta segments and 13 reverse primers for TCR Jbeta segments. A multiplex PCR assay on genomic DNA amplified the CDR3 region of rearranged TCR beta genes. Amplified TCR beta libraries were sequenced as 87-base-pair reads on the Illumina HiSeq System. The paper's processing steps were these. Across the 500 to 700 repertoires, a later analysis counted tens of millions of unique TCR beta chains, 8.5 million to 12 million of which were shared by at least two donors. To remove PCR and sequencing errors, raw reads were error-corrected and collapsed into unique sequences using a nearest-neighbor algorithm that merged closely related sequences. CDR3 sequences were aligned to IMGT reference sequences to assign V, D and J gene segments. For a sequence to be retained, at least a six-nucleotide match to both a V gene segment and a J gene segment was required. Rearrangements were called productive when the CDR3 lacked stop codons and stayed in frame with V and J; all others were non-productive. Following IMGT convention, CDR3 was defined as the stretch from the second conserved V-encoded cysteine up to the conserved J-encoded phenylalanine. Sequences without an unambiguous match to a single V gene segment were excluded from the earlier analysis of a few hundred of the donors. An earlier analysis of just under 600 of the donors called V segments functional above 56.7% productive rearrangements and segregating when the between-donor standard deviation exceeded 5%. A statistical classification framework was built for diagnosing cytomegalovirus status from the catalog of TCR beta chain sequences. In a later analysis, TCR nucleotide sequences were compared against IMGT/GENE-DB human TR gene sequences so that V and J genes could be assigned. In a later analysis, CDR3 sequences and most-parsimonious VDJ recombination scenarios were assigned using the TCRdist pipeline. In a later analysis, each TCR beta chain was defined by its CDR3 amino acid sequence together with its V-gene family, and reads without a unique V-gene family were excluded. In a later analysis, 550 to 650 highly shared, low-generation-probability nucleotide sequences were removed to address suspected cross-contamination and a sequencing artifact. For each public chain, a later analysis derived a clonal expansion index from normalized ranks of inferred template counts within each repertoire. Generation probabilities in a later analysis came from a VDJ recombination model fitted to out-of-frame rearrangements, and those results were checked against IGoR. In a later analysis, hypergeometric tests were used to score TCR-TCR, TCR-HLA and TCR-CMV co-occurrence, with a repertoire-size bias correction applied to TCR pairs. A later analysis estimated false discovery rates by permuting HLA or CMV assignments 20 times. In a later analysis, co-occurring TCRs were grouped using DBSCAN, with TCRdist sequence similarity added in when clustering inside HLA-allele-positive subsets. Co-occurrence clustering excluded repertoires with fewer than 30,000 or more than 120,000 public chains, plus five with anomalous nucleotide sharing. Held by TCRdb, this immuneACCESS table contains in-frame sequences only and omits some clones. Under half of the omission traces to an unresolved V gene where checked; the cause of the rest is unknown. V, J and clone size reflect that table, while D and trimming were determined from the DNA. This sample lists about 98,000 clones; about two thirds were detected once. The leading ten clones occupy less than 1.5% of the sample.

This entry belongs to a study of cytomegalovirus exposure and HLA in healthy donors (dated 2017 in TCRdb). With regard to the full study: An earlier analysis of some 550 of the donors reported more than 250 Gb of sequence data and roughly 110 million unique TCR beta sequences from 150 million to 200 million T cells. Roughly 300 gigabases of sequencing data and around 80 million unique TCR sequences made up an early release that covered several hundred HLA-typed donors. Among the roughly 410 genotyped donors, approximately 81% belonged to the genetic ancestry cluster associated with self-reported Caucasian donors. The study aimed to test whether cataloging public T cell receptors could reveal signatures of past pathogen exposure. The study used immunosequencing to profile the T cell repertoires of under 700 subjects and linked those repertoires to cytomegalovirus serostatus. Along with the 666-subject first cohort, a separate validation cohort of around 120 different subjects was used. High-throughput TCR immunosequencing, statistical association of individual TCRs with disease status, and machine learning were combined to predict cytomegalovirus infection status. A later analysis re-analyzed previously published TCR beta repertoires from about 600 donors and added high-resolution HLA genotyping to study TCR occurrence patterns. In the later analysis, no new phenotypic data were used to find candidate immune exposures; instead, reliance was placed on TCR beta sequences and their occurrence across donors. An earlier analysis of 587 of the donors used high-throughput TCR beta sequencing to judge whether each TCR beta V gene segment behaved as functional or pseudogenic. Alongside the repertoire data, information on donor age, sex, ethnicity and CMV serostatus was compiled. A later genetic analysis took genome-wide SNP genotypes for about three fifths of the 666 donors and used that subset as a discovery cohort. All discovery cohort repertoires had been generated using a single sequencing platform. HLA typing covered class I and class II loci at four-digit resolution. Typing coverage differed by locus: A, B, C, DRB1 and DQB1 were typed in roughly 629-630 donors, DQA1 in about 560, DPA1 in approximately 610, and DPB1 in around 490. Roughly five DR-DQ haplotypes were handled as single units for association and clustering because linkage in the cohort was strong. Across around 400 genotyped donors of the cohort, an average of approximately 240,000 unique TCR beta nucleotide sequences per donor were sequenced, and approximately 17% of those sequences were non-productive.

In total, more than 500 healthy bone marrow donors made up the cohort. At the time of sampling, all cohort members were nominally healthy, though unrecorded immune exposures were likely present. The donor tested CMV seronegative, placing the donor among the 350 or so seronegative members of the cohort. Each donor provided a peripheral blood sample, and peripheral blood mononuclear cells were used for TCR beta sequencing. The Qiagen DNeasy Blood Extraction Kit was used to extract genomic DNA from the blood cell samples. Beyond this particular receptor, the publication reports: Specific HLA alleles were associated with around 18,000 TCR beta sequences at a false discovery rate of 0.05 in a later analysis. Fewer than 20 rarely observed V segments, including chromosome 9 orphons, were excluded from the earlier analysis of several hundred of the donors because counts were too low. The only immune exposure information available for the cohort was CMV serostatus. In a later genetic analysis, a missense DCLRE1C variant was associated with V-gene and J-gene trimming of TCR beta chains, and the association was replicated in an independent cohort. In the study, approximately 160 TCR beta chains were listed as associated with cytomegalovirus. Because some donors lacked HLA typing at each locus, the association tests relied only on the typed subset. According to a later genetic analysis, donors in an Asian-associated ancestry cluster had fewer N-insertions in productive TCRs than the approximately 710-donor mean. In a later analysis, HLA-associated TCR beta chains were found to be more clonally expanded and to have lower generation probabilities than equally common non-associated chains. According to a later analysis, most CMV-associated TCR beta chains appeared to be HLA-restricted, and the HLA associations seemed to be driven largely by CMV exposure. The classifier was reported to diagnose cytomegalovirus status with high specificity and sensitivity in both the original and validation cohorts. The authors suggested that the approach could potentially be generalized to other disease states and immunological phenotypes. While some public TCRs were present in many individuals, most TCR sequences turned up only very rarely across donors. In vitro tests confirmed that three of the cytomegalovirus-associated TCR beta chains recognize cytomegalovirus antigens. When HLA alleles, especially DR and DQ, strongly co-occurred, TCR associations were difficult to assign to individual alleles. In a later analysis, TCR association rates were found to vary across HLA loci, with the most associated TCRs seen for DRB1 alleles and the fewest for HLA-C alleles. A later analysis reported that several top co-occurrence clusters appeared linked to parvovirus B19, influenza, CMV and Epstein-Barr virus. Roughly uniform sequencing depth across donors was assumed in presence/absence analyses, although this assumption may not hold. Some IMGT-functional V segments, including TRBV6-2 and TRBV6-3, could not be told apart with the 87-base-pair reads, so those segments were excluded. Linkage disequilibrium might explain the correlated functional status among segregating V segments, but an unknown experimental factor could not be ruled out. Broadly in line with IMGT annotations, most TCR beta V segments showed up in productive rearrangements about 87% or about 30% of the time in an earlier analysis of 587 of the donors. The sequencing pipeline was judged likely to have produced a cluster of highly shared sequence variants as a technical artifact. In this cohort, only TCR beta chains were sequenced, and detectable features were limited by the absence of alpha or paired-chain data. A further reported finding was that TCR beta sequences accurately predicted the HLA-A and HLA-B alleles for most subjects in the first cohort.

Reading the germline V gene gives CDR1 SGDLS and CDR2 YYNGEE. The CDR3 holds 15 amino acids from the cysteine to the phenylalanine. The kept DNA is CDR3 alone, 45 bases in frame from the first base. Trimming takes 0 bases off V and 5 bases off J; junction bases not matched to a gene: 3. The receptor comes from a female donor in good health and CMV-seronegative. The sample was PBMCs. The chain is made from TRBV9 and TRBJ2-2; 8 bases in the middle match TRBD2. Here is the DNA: TGTGCCAGCAGCGTAGGTAGCGGGGCGACCGGGGAGCTGTTTTTT. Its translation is CASSVGSGATGELFF.